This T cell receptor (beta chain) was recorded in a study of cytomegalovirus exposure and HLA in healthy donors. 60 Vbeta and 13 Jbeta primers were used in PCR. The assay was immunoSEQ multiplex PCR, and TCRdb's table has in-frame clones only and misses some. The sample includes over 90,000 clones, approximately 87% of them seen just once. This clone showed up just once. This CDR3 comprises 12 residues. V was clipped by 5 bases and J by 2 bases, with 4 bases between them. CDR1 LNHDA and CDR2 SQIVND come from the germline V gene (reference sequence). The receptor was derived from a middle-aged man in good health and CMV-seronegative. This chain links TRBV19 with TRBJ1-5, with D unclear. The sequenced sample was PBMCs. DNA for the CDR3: TGTGCCAGTAGTCGAGGCAATCAGCCCCAGCATTTT. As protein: CASSRGNQPQHF.